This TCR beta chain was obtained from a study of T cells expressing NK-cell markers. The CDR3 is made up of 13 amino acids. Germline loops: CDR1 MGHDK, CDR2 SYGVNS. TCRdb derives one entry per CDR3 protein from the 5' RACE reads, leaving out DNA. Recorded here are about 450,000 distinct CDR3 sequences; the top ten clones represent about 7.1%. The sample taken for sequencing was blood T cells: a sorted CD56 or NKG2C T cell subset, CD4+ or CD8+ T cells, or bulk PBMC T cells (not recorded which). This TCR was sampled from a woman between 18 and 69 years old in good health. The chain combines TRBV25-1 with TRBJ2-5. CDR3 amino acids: CASSAQAQETQYF.